The 15 T cell receptor beta chains reported below all come from one sample, sequenced in a study of cytomegalovirus exposure and HLA in healthy donors. Primers included in the PCR were 60 Vbeta and 13 Jbeta primers. Sequencing was performed with immunoSEQ multiplex PCR; in TCRdb, only in-frame clones are kept and a portion is missing. The data show fewer than 200,000 clones, 75% seen once. The sample was PBMCs. The receptor set was obtained from a woman in her forties or fifties in good health and CMV-seropositive.

The chain uses TRBV5-1 and TRBJ2-3, with 13 nucleotides matching TRBD2. From germline, CDR1 is SGHRS and CDR2 YFSETQ. The J segment lost 11 bases and the V segment lost 0 bases, leaving 9 bases of the junction unmatched. The CDR3 length is 16 residues. The DNA of the CDR3 is TGCGCCAGCAGCTTGGGGGGACTAGCGGGACCCCCGGGGCAGTATTTT. Amino acid sequence: CASSLGGLAGPPGQYF. The full variable domain, rest sourced from reference TRBV5-1 and TRBJ2-3, is KAGVTQTPRYLIKTRGQQVTLSCSPISGHRSVSWYQQTPGQGLQFLFEYFSETQRNKGNFPGRFSGRQFSNSRSEMNVSTLELGDSALYLCASSLGGLAGPPGQYFGPGTRLTVL.

The chain combines TRBV5-1 with TRBJ2-5; 12 bases fit TRBD2. Losses at the gene ends were 0 bases for V and 5 bases for J; bases not matched to a gene: 5. CDR3 length: 16 residues. CDR1 and CDR2 (germline): SGHRS, YFSETQ. The CDR3 DNA reads TGCGCCAGCAGCTTGGGCACTAGCGGGGGGACCGAGACCCAGTACTTC. Translated: CASSLGTSGGTETQYF.

This chain links TRBV5-4 with TRBJ1-6; TRBD1 agrees at 10 bases. Trimming took 4 bases from V and 9 from J; bases not matched to a gene: 10. Per germline, CDR1 SGHNT and CDR2 YYREEE (reference sequence). The CDR3 is made up of 16 amino acids. The CDR3 region has the DNA TGTGCCAGCAGCCACTCGACAGGGGGCTCCGGTTCACCCCTCCACTTT. Translated, it gives CASSHSTGGSGSPLHF.

CDR3 DNA: TGTGCCAGTAGTGTCGGACAGGCCAATGAGCAGTTCTTC. It codes for CASSVGQANEQFF. The chain combines TRBV19 with TRBJ2-1; 7 bases align to TRBD1. V lost 5 bases to trimming and J lost 6 bases; unmatched junction nucleotides: 4. This CDR3 is 13 amino acids long. Germline CDR1 is LNHDA and CDR2 is SQIVND (reference sequence).

The gene calls are TRBV5-4 and TRBJ2-3; 12 nucleotides match TRBD2. This CDR3 region has 16 residues. The junction had 3 bases not matched to a gene; V was cut back by 1 base and J by 3 bases. The germline gives CDR1 SGHNT, CDR2 YYREEE (reference sequence). As DNA, the CDR3 is TGTGCCAGCAGCTTGCGACTAGCGGGGGATACAGATACGCAGTATTTT. Its protein is CASSLRLAGDTDTQYF. Complete variable domain (other parts from reference TRBV5-4 and TRBJ2-3): ETGVTQSPTHLIKTRGQQVTLRCSSQSGHNTVSWYQQALGQGPQFIFQYYREEENGRGNFPPRFSGLQFPNYSSELNVNALELDDSALYLCASSLRLAGDTDTQYFGPGTRLTVL.

The rearrangement links TRBV7-2 to TRBJ1-4; weak D call: TRBD1 (5 bases). With 5 bases removed from V and 8 bases from J, the gap between germline ends came to 21 bases. The germline V gene has CDR1 SGHTA and CDR2 FQGNSA. This CDR3 spans 16 amino acids. CDR3 nucleotide sequence: TGTGCCAGCAGCCTTGGGGCGGGGGGTGGATGGGAAAAACTGTTTTTT. Its translation: CASSLGAGGGWEKLFF.

The rearrangement links TRBV5-6 to TRBJ2-1; weak D call: TRBD1 (6 bases). Germline V gives CDR1 SGHDT, CDR2 YYEEEE. The CDR3 is 14 residues long. The V end was cut by 5 bases, the J end by 8 bases, with 17 bases between. The CDR3 DNA reads as TGTGCCAGCAGTTGGGTGGGGGCGCGGGATGAGCAGTTCTTC. Protein product: CASSWVGARDEQFF. The variable domain in full, completed from reference TRBV5-6 and TRBJ2-1, reads DAGVTQSPTHLIKTRGQQVTLRCSPKSGHDTVSWYQQALGQGPQFIFQYYEEEERQRGNFPDRFSGHQFPNYSSELNVNALLLGDSALYLCASSWVGARDEQFFGPGTRLTVL.

This rearrangement joins TRBV6-1 to TRBJ1-1, with 9 bases fitting TRBD1. Germline V gives CDR1 MNHNS, CDR2 SASEGT. This CDR3 has 16 residues. The trim removed 2 bases at V and 0 bases at J, leaving 4 bases unmatched. DNA for the CDR3: TGTGCCAGCAGTGAAAGGACAGGGGTGTTGAACACTGAAGCTTTCTTT. Translation: CASSERTGVLNTEAFF.

This chain connects TRBV5-1 to TRBJ2-5, with 9 bases lining up with TRBD1. The CDR3 sequence is 17 residues long. Trimming cost V 6 bases and J 9 bases; bases outside gene matches: 21. Germline V gene sequence: CDR1 SGHRS, CDR2 YFSETQ. Here the CDR3 reads CASTDAGDRVGKRAQYF. The CDR3 DNA reads TGCGCCAGCACGGACGCCGGGGACAGGGTTGGGAAAAGAGCCCAGTACTTC.

The CDR3 coding sequence is TGTGCCAGCAGTCGGGACAGAGCTAACACCGGGGAGCTGTTTTTT. It codes for CASSRDRANTGELFF. The chain uses TRBV6-1 and TRBJ2-2; TRBD1 matches at 7 bases. Germline lookup yields CDR1 MNHNS and CDR2 SASEGT. V lost 5 bases to trimming and J lost 2 bases; unmatched junction nucleotides: 5. The CDR3 spans 15 residues.

The V gene is TRBV5-1, the J gene TRBJ1-1; tentative D call: TRBD1 (6 bases). This CDR3 has 17 residues. The germline gives CDR1 SGHRS, CDR2 YFSETQ. V was pared by 0 bases and J by 4 bases, with 19 bases between. The CDR3 here is CASSLDWVGGRTTEAFF. The CDR3 nucleotides are TGCGCCAGCAGCTTGGATTGGGTAGGGGGACGAACCACTGAAGCTTTCTTT.

This rearrangement joins TRBV11-2 to TRBJ2-2, with a tentative D call TRBD2 (6 bases). There are 15 residues in the CDR3. V lost 3 bases to trimming and J lost 1 base, with 9 bases between them. Germline V gene lookup returns CDR1 SGHAT and CDR2 FQNNGV. DNA for the CDR3: TGTGCCAGCAGCTTCCAGCGGGTGAACACCGGGGAGCTGTTTTTT. Its protein is CASSFQRVNTGELFF.

This clone was counted a few times. Additional DNA sequences in this sample encode the identical CDR3. V is TRBV5-1 and J is TRBJ1-6; D is undetermined. The germline V and J ends were trimmed by 0 bases and 5 bases, with 6 bases remaining between them. The CDR3 consists of 14 residues. CDR1 SGHRS and CDR2 YFSETQ come from the germline V gene. The CDR3 loop is CASSLVEDNSPLHF. DNA for the CDR3: TGCGCCAGCAGCTTGGTGGAGGATAATTCACCCCTCCACTTT.

This chain joins TRBV30 and TRBJ1-1; D remains unclear. CDR3 size: 11 residues. Germline-derived CDR1 and CDR2 are GTSNPN and SVGIG (reference sequence). V lost 1 base, J lost 5 bases, and 5 bases lay in between. The CDR3: CAWSGLTEAFF. The CDR3 nucleotides are TGTGCCTGGAGTGGGCTGACTGAAGCTTTCTTT. The complete variable domain, with remaining parts taken from reference TRBV30 and TRBJ1-1, reads SQTIHQWPATLVQPVGSPLSLECTVEGTSNPNLYWYRQAAGRGLQLLFYSVGIGQISSEVPQNLSASRPQDRQFILSSKKLLLSDSGFYLCAWSGLTEAFFGQGTRLTVV.

The sample holds a few counts of this clone. For the CDR3, the DNA is TGTGCCAGCAGTCCGGGACAGGGAGGCTACGAGCAGTACTTC. It yields the protein CASSPGQGGYEQYF. The gene calls are TRBV7-9 and TRBJ2-7; 9 nucleotides match TRBD1. CDR3 length: 14 amino acids. V shed 6 bases, J shed 3 bases, and the junction held 6 bases outside the gene matches. Germline V gene sequence: CDR1 SEHNR, CDR2 FQNEAQ (reference sequence).